The 15 T cell receptor beta chains given below trace back to one sample, sequenced in a study of T cells in localized non-small cell lung cancer. Repertoires were generated with immunoSEQ multiplex PCR, while TCRdb's copy carries only in-frame clones and drops some. The sample lists some 35,000 clones, approximately 92% occurring once. The source material was peripheral blood, sampled before any cancer treatment. The receptors here all came from a female donor aged 60 or older with stage I lung adenocarcinoma.

The chain couples TRBV5-6 to TRBJ2-2, with a possible D match to TRBD1 (5 bases). The CDR3 has 15 residues. V gave up 0 bases and J gave up 2 bases, with 8 bases separating them. Germline V gives CDR1 SGHDT, CDR2 YYEEEE. This CDR3 reads CASSLGQINTGELFF. CDR3 sequence (DNA): TGTGCCAGCAGCTTGGGACAGATCAACACCGGGGAGCTGTTTTTT.

The J gene is TRBJ2-2, the V gene TRBV10-1, with unresolved D. V gave up 7 bases and J gave up 1 base, with 4 bases separating them. CDR3 length: 12 amino acids. The germline CDR1 and CDR2 sequences are WNHNN and SYGVQD (reference sequence). In nucleotides, the CDR3 is TGCGCCAGCAATCAGAACACCGGGGAGCTGTTTTTT. The encoded protein is CASNQNTGELFF.

The CDR3: CASTGGAANTEAFF. CDR3 bases: TGTGCCAGCACCGGTGGGGCTGCGAACACTGAAGCTTTCTTT. The V gene is TRBV27, the J gene TRBJ1-1; TRBD1 might be the D (5 bases). Trimming cost V 7 bases and J 1 base, with 13 bases left between them. The germline V gene encodes CDR1 MNHEY and CDR2 SMNVEV (reference sequence). There are 14 residues in the CDR3.

The chain couples TRBV4-1 to TRBJ2-5; TRBD1 matches at 9 bases. The CDR3 extends over 17 amino acids. CDR1 and CDR2 (germline): MGHRA, YSYEKL. The V and J ends lost 3 bases and 1 base, in that order; junction bases with no gene match: 9. The CDR3 region is CASSHTRDRVGQETQYF. CDR3 in DNA: TGCGCCAGCAGCCATACACGGGACAGGGTGGGCCAAGAGACCCAGTACTTC.

The V and J genes are TRBV5-8 and TRBJ2-7; D gene ambiguous. This CDR3 is 10 amino acids long. Looked up from germline, CDR1 is SGHTS and CDR2 is YDEGEE. The germline V and J ends were trimmed by 3 bases and 2 bases, with 0 bases remaining between them. The DNA for the CDR3 is TGTGCCAGCAGCTCCTACGAGCAGTACGTC. As protein: CASSSYEQYV.

The rearrangement links TRBV7-8 to TRBJ1-2, with 11 bases fitting TRBD1. The CDR3 runs 14 residues. V trimming: 4 bases; J trimming: 5 bases; junction bases outside the gene matches: 3. The germline CDR1 and CDR2 sequences are SGHVS and FQNEAQ. CDR3 in amino acids: CASSSWDRGYGYTF. The CDR3 DNA reads TGTGCCAGCAGCTCGTGGGACAGGGGGTATGGCTACACCTTC.

The chain has TRBV7-8 and TRBJ1-5; 8 bases are a match to TRBD1. The trim removed 4 bases at V and 2 bases at J, leaving 7 bases unmatched. This CDR3 contains 16 residues. Germline V gene lookup returns CDR1 SGHVS and CDR2 FQNEAQ. The CDR3 DNA is TGTGCCAGCAGCTCCATGACAGGGGAACGCAATCAGCCCCAGCATTTT. Translation: CASSSMTGERNQPQHF.

The genes are TRBV19 and TRBJ1-2; perhaps TRBD1 as D (6 bases). This CDR3 is built from 14 residues. Trimming took off 5 bases at V and 2 bases at J, with 12 bases between the two ends. CDR1 and CDR2 (germline): LNHDA, SQIVND (reference sequence). CDR3 amino acids: CASSPQGKNYGYTF. CDR3 DNA sequence: TGTGCCAGTAGTCCACAGGGAAAGAACTATGGCTACACCTTC.

Notes on this clone: One end of the junction is discordant with germline, which a read error may explain. The chain carries TRBV13 and TRBJ1-2; 7 bases align to TRBD1. Looked up from germline, CDR1 is PRHDT and CDR2 is FYEKMQ (reference sequence). The CDR3 is 14 residues long. Written as DNA, the CDR3 is TGTGCCAGCAGCTTAGGGACAGGGAAGTATGTCTACACCTTC. Its protein product is CASSLGTGKYVYTF.

The V and J genes are TRBV7-8 and TRBJ1-1; no firm D call. The CDR3 extends over 13 amino acids. Germline V gene sequence: CDR1 SGHVS, CDR2 FQNEAQ. Trimming removed 1 base at V and 0 bases at J, with 3 bases between. The DNA for the CDR3 is TGTGCCAGCAGCTTAGATATGAACACTGAAGCTTTCTTT. Translating gives CASSLDMNTEAFF. The whole variable domain, remainder taken from reference TRBV7-8 and TRBJ1-1, is GAGVSQSPRYKVAKRGQDVALRCDPISGHVSLFWYQQALGQGPEFLTYFQNEAQLDKSGLPSDRFFAERPEGSVSTLKIQRTQQEDSAVYLCASSLDMNTEAFFGQGTRLTVV.

The chain couples TRBV2 to TRBJ1-1; tentative D call: TRBD1 (5 bases). CDR3 size: 14 residues. Trimming took 7 bases from V and 1 from J, leaving 13 bases between them. Germline V lookup: CDR1 SNHLY, CDR2 FYNNEI. DNA for the CDR3: TGTGCCAGCACGGGGGGGGTACAGAACACTGAAGCTTTCTTT. It translates to CASTGGVQNTEAFF.

V and J are TRBV10-3 and TRBJ2-3, with a tentative D call TRBD1 (5 bases). The ends were cut back, 4 bases at V and 0 bases at J, with 11 bases in the middle. Germline loops: CDR1 ENHRY, CDR2 SYGVKD. This CDR3 contains 15 residues. The CDR3 DNA sequence: TGTGCCATCAGTGTAACAGGAGATAGCACAGATACGCAGTATTTT. This encodes CAISVTGDSTDTQYF.

The chain couples TRBV7-2 to TRBJ2-3; possible D gene TRBD1, 7 bases. CDR1 and CDR2 from the germline V gene are SGHTA and FQGNSA. This CDR3 has 16 residues. The V end was cut by 0 bases, the J end by 0 bases, with 10 bases between. The CDR3 reads CASSLARGQSTDTQYF. CDR3 DNA: TGTGCCAGCAGCTTAGCGCGGGGACAGAGCACAGATACGCAGTATTTT.

The chain uses TRBV28 and TRBJ2-7; TRBD2 matches at 8 bases. The CDR3 is made up of 13 amino acids. Unmatched junction bases numbered 6, after V lost 8 bases and J lost 3 bases. Germline V gives CDR1 MDHEN, CDR2 SYDVKM. CDR3 coding DNA: TGTGCCAGCTCCTCGGGGGGGGGCTACGAGCAGTACGTC. It translates to CASSSGGGYEQYV.

This clone was picked up a small number of times. V usage is TRBV5-4 and J usage is TRBJ1-2; tentatively, D is TRBD1 (5 bases). With 2 bases removed from V and 6 bases from J, the gap between germline ends came to 11 bases. The CDR3 contains 13 residues. Germline CDR1 SGHNT, CDR2 YYREEE (reference sequence). The CDR3 region has the DNA TGTGCCAGCAGCTTTTTGTGGGGCAATGGCTACACCTTC. This sequence encodes CASSFLWGNGYTF.